This T cell receptor beta chain was captured in a study of blood T cell repertoires in COVID-19. Study summary: Sites in the United States, Italy and Spain provided acute and convalescent COVID-19 samples. PBMCs, B-cell-depleted T cells, or T cells provided the cDNA or gDNA that made up the material.

Authors' methods: Nucleated cell counts were estimated from reference gene primer amplification. Assay used: immunoSEQ multiplex PCR; TCRdb lists only in-frame clones, some missing. V, J and clone size reflect that table, while D and trimming were determined from the DNA. The table records approximately 280,000 clones, about 89% of them present only once. The CDR3 is 11 amino acids. Deletions cut 4 bases from V and 9 bases from J, with 10 bases between. Germline V CDR1 and CDR2: SGHRS, YFSETQ. This TCR was sampled from a man aged 50-59 years with acute or convalescent COVID-19. The gene calls are TRBV5-1 and TRBJ1-1; unclear D gene. Specimen: peripheral blood. The CDR3 DNA follows: TGCGCCAGCAGCCCCGGGGAGAAAGCTTTCTTT. Translating it yields CASSPGEKAFF.